The clone carrying this T cell receptor (beta chain) registers medium-sized by frequency. No antigen is known for it. The CDR3 loop spans 17 amino acids. Per germline, CDR1 LNHDA and CDR2 SQIVND (reference sequence). This record comes from a study of T cell clusters in autoimmune cytopenias. Approximately 36,000 genome equivalents of blood DNA were amplified for TRB. Whole-study findings and limits: Physiological T cell clusters of healthy donors were apparently absent in primary autoimmune cytopenia patients. The T cell clusters came from computational analysis alone and lack functional validation.

Multiplex touch-down PCR amplified TRB using TRB-A and TRB-B pools in one tube. TCRdb reprocessed the multiplex PCR reads; each CDR3 protein has one entry and no DNA is given. The sample has approximately 4,000 distinct CDR3 sequences; the top ten hold roughly 28%. The TCR was taken from a human donor with an autoimmune cytopenia or autoimmune hepatitis (not recorded which). The gene calls are TRBV19 and TRBJ2-7; TCRdb gives TRBD1 as the D gene, but with no DNA this cannot be confirmed. Sequenced sample: peripheral blood. The CDR3 protein is CASSPTGRRNVDYEQYF.